This entry lists 10 T cell receptor beta chains sequenced from one sample in a study of cytomegalovirus exposure and HLA in healthy donors. 60 Vbeta and 13 Jbeta primers were used in PCR. The protocol was immunoSEQ multiplex PCR, while the TCRdb copy is restricted to in-frame clones and leaves out a portion. Counted here are about 180,000 clones, roughly 80% occurring once; the ten biggest clones make up 4.9%. The source material was PBMCs. These receptors were collected from a young woman in good health and CMV-seropositive.

The chain employs TRBV7-6 and TRBJ2-5, with 7 positions matching TRBD1. Germline CDR1 SGHVS, CDR2 FNYEAQ. The CDR3 covers 15 residues. J lost 4 bases, V lost 5 bases, and 10 bases had no gene match. CDR3 nucleotides: TGTGCCAGCAGCAGACAGGGACGGCAGGGAGAGACCCAGTACTTC. This sequence encodes CASSRQGRQGETQYF.

The J gene is TRBJ2-7, the V gene TRBV30; 8 nucleotides line up with TRBD2. V gave up 2 bases and J gave up 3 bases; unmatched junction bases: 9. The germline V gene encodes CDR1 GTSNPN and CDR2 SVGIG (reference sequence). This CDR3 region has 15 residues. The DNA for the CDR3 is TGTGCCTGGAGTACAAGCGGGGGCTTCGACTACGAGCAGTACTTC. It encodes CAWSTSGGFDYEQYF. Variable domain in full (rest from reference TRBV30 and TRBJ2-7): SQTIHQWPATLVQPVGSPLSLECTVEGTSNPNLYWYRQAAGRGLQLLFYSVGIGQISSEVPQNLSASRPQDRQFILSSKKLLLSDSGFYLCAWSTSGGFDYEQYFGPGTRLTVT.

This chain links TRBV27 with TRBJ1-2; TRBD1 aligns across 9 bases. The germline CDR1 and CDR2 sequences are MNHEY and SMNVEV (reference sequence). There are 14 residues in the CDR3. The V segment lost 3 bases and the J segment 8 bases; nucleotides outside the gene matches: 7. The CDR3 coding sequence is TGTGCCAGCAGTTTCACCGGGACAGGGATCGGCTACACCTTC. It translates to CASSFTGTGIGYTF.

Written as DNA, the CDR3 is TGCGCCAGCAGCCAAGGCCGGGAGCCCCTGACCGGGGAGCTGTTTTTT. It encodes CASSQGREPLTGELFF. The chain couples TRBV4-3 to TRBJ2-2, with D perhaps matching TRBD2 (6 bases). Germline assignment: CDR1 LGHNA and CDR2 YSLEER. With 1 base removed from V and 5 bases from J, the gap between germline ends came to 14 bases. The CDR3 is 16 amino acids.

The rearrangement joins TRBV7-6 to TRBJ1-6; D is ambiguous. Trimming removed 5 bases from V and 6 bases from J, with 14 bases in between. This CDR3 spans 15 amino acids. Per germline, CDR1 SGHVS and CDR2 FNYEAQ. The CDR3 DNA sequence: TGTGCCAGCAGCCTTCGAACGAACGGTAATTCACCCCTCCACTTT. Translating gives CASSLRTNGNSPLHF.

The rearrangement uses TRBV5-4 and TRBJ1-2; D may be TRBD1 (5 bases). The V end lost 3 bases, the J end lost 4 bases, and 22 bases lay between the germline ends. Germline CDR1 is SGHNT and CDR2 is YYREEE (reference sequence). This CDR3 has 17 amino acids. This CDR3 is CASSSGTLEGRTYGYTF. Written as DNA, the CDR3 is TGTGCCAGCAGCTCGGGGACCCTGGAGGGGCGTACCTATGGCTACACCTTC.

CDR3: CASSATGTVNTEAFF. CDR3 sequence (DNA): TGTGCCAGTAGTGCGACCGGGACAGTGAACACTGAAGCTTTCTTT. V gene TRBV19 combines with J gene TRBJ1-1; 7 positions agree with TRBD1. The CDR3 has 15 amino acids. J gave up 0 bases and V 5 bases, and 6 bases lay outside the gene matches. Germline V gene data show CDR1 as LNHDA and CDR2 as SQIVND (reference sequence).

The genes are TRBV4-1 and TRBJ2-5; 9 bases are shared with TRBD2. V shed 1 base, J shed 1 base, and the junction held 4 bases outside the gene matches. This CDR3 has 16 residues. Germline lookup yields CDR1 MGHRA and CDR2 YSYEKL. The DNA for the CDR3 is TGCGCCAGCAGCCAAGGGGCGGGGGGGTTCCAAGAGACCCAGTACTTC. Translating it yields CASSQGAGGFQETQYF.

The chain couples TRBV11-2 to TRBJ2-5; 11 bases align to TRBD2. CDR1 SGHAT and CDR2 FQNNGV come from the germline V gene. CDR3 length: 15 amino acids. V dropped 5 bases and J dropped 4; count of bases not matched to a gene: 6. The CDR3 spells CASSGSGGALETQYF. In DNA form, the CDR3 reads TGTGCCAGCAGCGGTAGCGGGGGGGCCCTAGAGACCCAGTACTTC.

The chain links TRBV4-1 to TRBJ2-3, with 11 positions matching TRBD2. The CDR3 loop spans 16 amino acids. Germline V CDR1 and CDR2: MGHRA, YSYEKL. The V segment lost 4 bases and the J segment 6 bases; nucleotides outside the gene matches: 9. This chain's CDR3 is CASSLLTSGDRDTQYF. The CDR3 DNA reads TGCGCCAGCAGCCTGTTGACTAGCGGGGACCGGGATACGCAGTATTTT.